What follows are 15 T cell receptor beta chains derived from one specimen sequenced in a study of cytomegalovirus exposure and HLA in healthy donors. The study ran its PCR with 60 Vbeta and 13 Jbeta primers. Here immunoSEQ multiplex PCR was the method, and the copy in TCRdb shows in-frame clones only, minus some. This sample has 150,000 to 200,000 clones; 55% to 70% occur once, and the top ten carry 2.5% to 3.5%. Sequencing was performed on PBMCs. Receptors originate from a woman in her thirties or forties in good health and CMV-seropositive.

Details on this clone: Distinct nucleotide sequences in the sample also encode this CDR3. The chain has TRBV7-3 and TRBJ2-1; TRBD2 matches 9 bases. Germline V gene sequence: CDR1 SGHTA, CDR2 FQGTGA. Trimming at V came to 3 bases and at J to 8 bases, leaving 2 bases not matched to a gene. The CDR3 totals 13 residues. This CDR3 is CASSFRTSDEQFF. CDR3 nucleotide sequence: TGTGCCAGCAGCTTCCGGACTAGCGATGAGCAGTTCTTC.

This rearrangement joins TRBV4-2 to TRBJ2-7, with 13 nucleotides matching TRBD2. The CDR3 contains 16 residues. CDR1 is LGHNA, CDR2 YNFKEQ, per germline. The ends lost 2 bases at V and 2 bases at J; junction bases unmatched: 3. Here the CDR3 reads CASSQQLAGGAYEQYF. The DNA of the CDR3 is TGTGCCAGCAGCCAACAACTAGCGGGAGGGGCCTACGAGCAGTACTTC.

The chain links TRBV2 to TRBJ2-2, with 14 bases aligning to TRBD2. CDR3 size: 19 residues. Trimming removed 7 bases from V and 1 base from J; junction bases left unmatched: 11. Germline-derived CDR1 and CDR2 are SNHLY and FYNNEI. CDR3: CASTPRSGTSGRNTGELFF. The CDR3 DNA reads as TGTGCCAGCACCCCTAGGTCCGGGACTAGCGGGAGGAACACCGGGGAGCTGTTTTTT. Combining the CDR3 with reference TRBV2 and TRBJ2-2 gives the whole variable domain EPEVTQTPSHQVTQMGQEVILRCVPISNHLYFYWYRQILGQKVEFLVSFYNNEISEKSEIFDDQFSVERPDGSNFTLKIRSTKLEDSAMYFCASTPRSGTSGRNTGELFFGEGSRLTVL.

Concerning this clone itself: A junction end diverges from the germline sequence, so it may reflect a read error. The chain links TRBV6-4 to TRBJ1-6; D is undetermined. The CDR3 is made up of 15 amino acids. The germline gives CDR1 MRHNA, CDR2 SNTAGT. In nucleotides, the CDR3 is TGTGCCAGCCCTTTGTCGGAGGGCTTGGATTCACCCCTCAACTTT. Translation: CASPLSEGLDSPLNF.

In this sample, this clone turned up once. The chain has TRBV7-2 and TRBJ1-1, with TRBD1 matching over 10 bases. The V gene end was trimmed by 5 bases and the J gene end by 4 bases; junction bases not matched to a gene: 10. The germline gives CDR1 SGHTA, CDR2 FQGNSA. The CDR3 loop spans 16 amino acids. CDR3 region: CASSTQPGQGITEAFF. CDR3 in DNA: TGTGCCAGCAGCACCCAGCCGGGACAGGGGATCACTGAAGCTTTCTTT.

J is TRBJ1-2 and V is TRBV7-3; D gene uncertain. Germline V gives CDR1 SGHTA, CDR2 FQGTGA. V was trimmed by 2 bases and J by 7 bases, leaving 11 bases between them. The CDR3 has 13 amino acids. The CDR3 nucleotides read TGTGCCAGCAGCTTACCGGGGAGGAGTGGCTACACCTTC. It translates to CASSLPGRSGYTF.

This CDR3 reads CASSLTRTEAFF. CDR3 nucleotide sequence: TGTGCCAGCAGCTTAACAAGAACTGAAGCTTTCTTT. This chain uses TRBV7-2 with TRBJ1-1; D call uncertain. Germline CDR1 and CDR2: SGHTA and FQGNSA. This CDR3 comprises 12 residues. Trimming cost V 2 bases and J 5 bases, with 6 bases left between them.

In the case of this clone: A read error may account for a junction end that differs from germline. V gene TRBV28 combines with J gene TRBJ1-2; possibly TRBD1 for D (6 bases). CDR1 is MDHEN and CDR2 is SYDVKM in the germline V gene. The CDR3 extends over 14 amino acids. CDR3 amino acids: CASVVGGGDYGYPF. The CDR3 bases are TGTGCCAGCGTTGTGGGAGGGGGGGACTATGGCTACCCCTTC.

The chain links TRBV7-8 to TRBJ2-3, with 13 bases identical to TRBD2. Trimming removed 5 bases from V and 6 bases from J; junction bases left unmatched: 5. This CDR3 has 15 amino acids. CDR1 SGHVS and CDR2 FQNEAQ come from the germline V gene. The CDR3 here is CASSAGLAGTDTQYF. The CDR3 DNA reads TGTGCCAGCAGCGCGGGACTAGCGGGGACGGATACGCAGTATTTT.

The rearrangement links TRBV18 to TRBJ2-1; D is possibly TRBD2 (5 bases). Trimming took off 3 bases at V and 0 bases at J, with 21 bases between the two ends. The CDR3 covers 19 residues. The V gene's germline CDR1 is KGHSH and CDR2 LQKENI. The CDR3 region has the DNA TGTGCCAGCTCACCCAGTTTTGTACTGAGGAGGAGCTCCTACAATGAGCAGTTCTTC. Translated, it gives CASSPSFVLRRSSYNEQFF.

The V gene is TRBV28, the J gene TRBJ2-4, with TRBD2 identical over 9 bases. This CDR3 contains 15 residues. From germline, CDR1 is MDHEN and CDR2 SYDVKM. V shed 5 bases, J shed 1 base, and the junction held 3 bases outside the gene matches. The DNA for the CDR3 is TGTGCCAGCAGTGGGGCGGGAGGGGCCAAAAACATTCAGTACTTC. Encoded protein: CASSGAGGAKNIQYF.

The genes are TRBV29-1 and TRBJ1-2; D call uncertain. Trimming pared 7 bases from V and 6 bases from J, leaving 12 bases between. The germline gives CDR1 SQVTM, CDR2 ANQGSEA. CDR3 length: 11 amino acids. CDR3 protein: CSARGSHGYTF. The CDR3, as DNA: TGCAGCGCCCGAGGTTCTCATGGCTACACCTTC.

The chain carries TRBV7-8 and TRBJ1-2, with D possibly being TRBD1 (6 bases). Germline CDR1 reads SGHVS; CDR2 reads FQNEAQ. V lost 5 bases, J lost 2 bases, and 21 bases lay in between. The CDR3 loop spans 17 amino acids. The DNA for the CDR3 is TGTGCCAGCAGCCTTACGCTCCAGGGGTTGGGGAACTATGGCTACACCTTC. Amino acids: CASSLTLQGLGNYGYTF.

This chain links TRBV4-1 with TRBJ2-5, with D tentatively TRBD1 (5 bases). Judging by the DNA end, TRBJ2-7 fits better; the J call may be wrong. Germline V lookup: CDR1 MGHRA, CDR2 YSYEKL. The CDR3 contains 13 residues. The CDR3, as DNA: TGCGCCAGCAGCCCAGGGAACCCCTACGAGCAGTACTTC. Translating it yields CASSPGNPYEQYF.

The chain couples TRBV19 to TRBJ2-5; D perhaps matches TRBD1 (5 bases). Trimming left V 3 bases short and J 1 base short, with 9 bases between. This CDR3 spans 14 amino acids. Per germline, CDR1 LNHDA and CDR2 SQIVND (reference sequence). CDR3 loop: CASSMGQIQETQYF. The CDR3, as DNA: TGTGCCAGTAGTATGGGGCAGATCCAAGAGACCCAGTACTTC.